The 5 T cell receptor beta chains reported below all come from one sample, sequenced in a study of blood T cell repertoires in COVID-19. Clones were sequenced by immunoSEQ multiplex PCR, and TCRdb holds only the in-frame ones, with some missing. The sample has 150,000 to 200,000 clones; around nine tenths are singletons. What was sequenced was peripheral blood. Receptor source: a man aged 18 to 29 with active or convalescent COVID-19.

The chain recombines TRBV7-9 with TRBJ2-1; 7 bases fit TRBD1. The CDR3 runs 13 residues. Looked up from germline, CDR1 is SEHNR and CDR2 is FQNEAQ (reference sequence). V gave up 5 bases and J gave up 8 bases; unmatched junction bases: 6. CDR3 protein: CASSPEGGYEQFF. The CDR3, as DNA: TGTGCCAGCAGCCCCGAAGGGGGCTATGAGCAGTTCTTC.

The genes are TRBV19 and TRBJ2-1; tentatively, D is TRBD2 (5 bases). Germline V gives CDR1 LNHDA, CDR2 SQIVND (reference sequence). This CDR3 has 15 residues. V dropped 6 bases and J dropped 10 bases, with 22 bases sitting between them. The CDR3 bases are TGTGCCAGTAGCCAAACCAGCGCAACCACGGGGGAGCAGTTCTTC. Translating it yields CASSQTSATTGEQFF.

The chain couples TRBV14 to TRBJ1-1; D is possibly TRBD1 (6 bases). This CDR3 region has 16 residues. Germline V lookup: CDR1 SGHDN, CDR2 FVKESK. With 2 bases removed from V and 12 bases from J, the gap between germline ends came to 25 bases. CDR3 bases: TGTGCCAGCAGCCAAAAACGGGGTACAGGGCCCCCCACGCCTTTCTTT. It encodes CASSQKRGTGPPTPFF.

The chain links TRBV25-1 to TRBJ2-5, with D possibly matching TRBD2 (6 bases). The CDR3 sequence is 14 residues long. V shed 4 bases and J shed 4 bases, with 13 bases lying between them. The germline V gene has CDR1 MGHDK and CDR2 SYGVNS. The CDR3 region has the DNA TGTGCCAGCAGTGTTTCGGGGGTTGGAGAGACCCAGTACTTC. This sequence encodes CASSVSGVGETQYF.

V usage is TRBV5-1 and J usage is TRBJ1-1; a weak D match, TRBD1 (6 bases). The V gene lost 1 base and the J gene lost 1 base, with 17 bases spanning the gap. This CDR3 region has 17 residues. Germline V CDR1 and CDR2: SGHRS, YFSETQ. CDR3 coding DNA: TGCGCCAGCAGCTTGAACGCAGGGGTCGTTGGGAACACTGAAGCTTTCTTT. Its protein product is CASSLNAGVVGNTEAFF.